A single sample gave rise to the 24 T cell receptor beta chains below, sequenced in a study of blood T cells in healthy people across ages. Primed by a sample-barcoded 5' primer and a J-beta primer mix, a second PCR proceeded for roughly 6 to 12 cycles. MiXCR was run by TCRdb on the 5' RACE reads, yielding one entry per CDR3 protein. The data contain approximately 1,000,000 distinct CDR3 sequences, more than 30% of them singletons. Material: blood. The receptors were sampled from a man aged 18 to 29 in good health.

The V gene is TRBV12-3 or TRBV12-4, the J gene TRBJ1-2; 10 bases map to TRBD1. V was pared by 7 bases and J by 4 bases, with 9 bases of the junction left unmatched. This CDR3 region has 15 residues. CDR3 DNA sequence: TGTGCCAGCATCAAGCCCGGGACAGGGGTCTATGGCTACACCTTC. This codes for CASIKPGTGVYGYTF.

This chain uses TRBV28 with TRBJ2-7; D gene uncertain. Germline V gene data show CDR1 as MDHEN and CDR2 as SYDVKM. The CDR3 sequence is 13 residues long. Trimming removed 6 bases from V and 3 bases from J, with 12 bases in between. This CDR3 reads CASSPLDLYEQYF. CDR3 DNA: TGTGCCAGCAGCCCATTGGACCTCTACGAGCAGTACTTC.

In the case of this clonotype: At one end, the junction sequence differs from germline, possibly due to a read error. Here the CDR3 reads CASSRTVDNVQFF. The CDR3, as DNA: TGTGCCAGCAGTAGGACAGTGGACAATGTGCAGTTCTTC. The chain recombines TRBV12-3 or TRBV12-4 with TRBJ2-1, with a weak D call TRBD1 (6 bases). The CDR3 has 13 amino acids.

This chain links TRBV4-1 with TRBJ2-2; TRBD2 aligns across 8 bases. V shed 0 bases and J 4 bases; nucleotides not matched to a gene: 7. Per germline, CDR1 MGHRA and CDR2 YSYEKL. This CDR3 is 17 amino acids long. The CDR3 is CASSQDLVGGATGELFF. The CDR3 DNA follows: TGCGCCAGCAGCCAAGATCTAGTCGGGGGGGCCACCGGGGAGCTGTTTTTT.

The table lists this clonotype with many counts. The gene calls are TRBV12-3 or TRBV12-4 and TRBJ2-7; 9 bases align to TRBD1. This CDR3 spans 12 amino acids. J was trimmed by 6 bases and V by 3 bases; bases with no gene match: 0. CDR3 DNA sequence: TGTGCCAGCAGTTTGACAGGGGGCGAGCAGTACTTC. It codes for CASSLTGGEQYF.

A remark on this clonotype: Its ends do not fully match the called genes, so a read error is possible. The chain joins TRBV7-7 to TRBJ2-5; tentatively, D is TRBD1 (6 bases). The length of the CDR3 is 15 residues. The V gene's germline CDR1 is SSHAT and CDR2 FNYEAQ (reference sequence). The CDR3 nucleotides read TGTGCTAGCAGCTTAAGTCGGACAGTACAAGAGACCCAGTACTTC. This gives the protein CASSLSRTVQETQYF. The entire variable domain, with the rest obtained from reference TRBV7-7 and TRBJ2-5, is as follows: GAGVSQSPRYKVTKRGQDVTLRCDPISSHATLYWYQQALGQGPEFLTYFNYEAQPDKSGLPSDRFSAERPEGSISTLTIQRTEQRDSAMYRCASSLSRTVQETQYFGPGTRLLVL.

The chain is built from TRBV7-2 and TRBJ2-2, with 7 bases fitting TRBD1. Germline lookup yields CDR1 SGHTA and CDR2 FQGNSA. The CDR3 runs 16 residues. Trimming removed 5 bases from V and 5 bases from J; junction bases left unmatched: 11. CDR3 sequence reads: CASSLTLGTATGELFF. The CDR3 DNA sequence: TGTGCCAGCAGCCTCACCCTTGGGACAGCTACCGGGGAGCTGTTTTTT.

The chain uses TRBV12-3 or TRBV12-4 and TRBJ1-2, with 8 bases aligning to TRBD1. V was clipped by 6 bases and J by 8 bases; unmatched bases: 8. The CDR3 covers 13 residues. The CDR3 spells CASSPTGASGYTF. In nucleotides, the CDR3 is TGTGCCAGCAGCCCGACAGGGGCGAGCGGCTACACCTTC.

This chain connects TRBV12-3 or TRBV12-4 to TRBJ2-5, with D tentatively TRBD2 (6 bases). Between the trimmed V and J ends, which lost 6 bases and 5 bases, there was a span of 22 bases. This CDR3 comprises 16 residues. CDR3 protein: CASSSLGRGTDETQYF. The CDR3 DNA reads TGTGCCAGCAGCTCTTTAGGAAGAGGGACTGACGAGACCCAGTACTTC.

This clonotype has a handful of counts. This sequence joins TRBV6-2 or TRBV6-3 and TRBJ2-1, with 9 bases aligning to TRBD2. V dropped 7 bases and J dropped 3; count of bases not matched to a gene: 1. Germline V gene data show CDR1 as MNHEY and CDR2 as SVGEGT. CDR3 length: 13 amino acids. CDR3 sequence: CASKTSGYNEQFF. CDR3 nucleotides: TGTGCCAGCAAGACTAGCGGCTACAATGAGCAGTTCTTC.

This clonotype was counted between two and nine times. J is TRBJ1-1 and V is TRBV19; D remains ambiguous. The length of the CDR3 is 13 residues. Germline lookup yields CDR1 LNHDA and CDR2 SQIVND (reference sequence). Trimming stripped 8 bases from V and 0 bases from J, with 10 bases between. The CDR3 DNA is TGTGCCAGTGTGAGGAGCATGAACACTGAAGCTTTCTTT. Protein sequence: CASVRSMNTEAFF. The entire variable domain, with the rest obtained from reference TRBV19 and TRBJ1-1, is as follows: DGGITQSPKYLFRKEGQNVTLSCEQNLNHDAMYWYRQDPGQGLRLIYYSQIVNDFQKGDIAEGYSVSREKKESFPLTVTSAQKNPTAFYLCASVRSMNTEAFFGQGTRLTVV.

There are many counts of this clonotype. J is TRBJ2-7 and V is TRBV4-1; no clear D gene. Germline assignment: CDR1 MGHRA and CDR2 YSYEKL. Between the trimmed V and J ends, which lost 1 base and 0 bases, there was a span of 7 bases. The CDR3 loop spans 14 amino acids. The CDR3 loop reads CASSQGVGSYEQYF. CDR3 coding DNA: TGCGCCAGCAGCCAAGGAGTGGGCTCCTACGAGCAGTACTTC.

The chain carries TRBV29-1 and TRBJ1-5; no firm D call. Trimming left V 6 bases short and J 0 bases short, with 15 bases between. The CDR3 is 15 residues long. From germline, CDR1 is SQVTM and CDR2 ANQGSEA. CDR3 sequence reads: CSVLPSENSNQPQHF. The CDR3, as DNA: TGCAGCGTCCTACCTTCGGAGAATAGCAATCAGCCCCAGCATTTT.

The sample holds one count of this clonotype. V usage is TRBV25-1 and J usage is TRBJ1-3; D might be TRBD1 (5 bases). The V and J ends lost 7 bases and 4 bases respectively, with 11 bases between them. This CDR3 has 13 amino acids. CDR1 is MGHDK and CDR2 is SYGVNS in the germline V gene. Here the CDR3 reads CASIAGTGNTIYF. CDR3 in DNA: TGTGCCAGCATTGCAGGGACGGGAAACACCATATATTTT.

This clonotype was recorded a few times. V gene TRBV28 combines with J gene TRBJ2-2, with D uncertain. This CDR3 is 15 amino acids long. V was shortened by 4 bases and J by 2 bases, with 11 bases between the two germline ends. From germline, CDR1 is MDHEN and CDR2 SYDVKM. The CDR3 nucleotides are TGTGCCAGCAGTTCGGTGGCAGGCAACACCGGGGAGCTGTTTTTT. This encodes CASSSVAGNTGELFF.

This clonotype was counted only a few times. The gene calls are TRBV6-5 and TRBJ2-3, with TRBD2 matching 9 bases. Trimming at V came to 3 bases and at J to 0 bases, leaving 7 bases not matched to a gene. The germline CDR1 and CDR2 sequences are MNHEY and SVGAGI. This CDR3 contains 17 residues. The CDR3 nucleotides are TGTGCCAGCAGTTATTCCCCTAGCGGGGACAGCACAGATACGCAGTATTTT. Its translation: CASSYSPSGDSTDTQYF.

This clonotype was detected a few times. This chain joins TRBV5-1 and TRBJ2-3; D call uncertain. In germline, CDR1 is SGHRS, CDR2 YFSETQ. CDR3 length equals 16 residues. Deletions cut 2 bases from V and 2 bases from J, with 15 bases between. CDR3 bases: TGCGCCAGCAGCTTCGGCGAAAGGACGCTCACAGATACGCAGTATTTT. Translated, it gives CASSFGERTLTDTQYF. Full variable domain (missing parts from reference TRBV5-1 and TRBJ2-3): KAGVTQTPRYLIKTRGQQVTLSCSPISGHRSVSWYQQTPGQGLQFLFEYFSETQRNKGNFPGRFSGRQFSNSRSEMNVSTLELGDSALYLCASSFGERTLTDTQYFGPGTRLTVL.

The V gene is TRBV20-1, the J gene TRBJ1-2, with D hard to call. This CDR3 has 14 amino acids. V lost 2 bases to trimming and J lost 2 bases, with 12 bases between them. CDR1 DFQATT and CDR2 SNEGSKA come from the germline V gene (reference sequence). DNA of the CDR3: TGCAGTGCTAGATTCCTCGATCTAAACTATGGCTACACCTTC. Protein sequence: CSARFLDLNYGYTF.

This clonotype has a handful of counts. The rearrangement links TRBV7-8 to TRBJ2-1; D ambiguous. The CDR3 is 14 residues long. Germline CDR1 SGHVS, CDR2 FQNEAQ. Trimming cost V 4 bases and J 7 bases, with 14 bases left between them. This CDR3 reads CASSYTRGPNEQFF. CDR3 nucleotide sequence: TGTGCCAGCAGCTACACCAGAGGACCTAATGAGCAGTTCTTC.

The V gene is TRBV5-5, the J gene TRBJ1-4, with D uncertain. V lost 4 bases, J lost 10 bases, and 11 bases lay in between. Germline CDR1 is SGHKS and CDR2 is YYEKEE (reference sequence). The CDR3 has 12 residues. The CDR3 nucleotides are TGTGCCAGCAGCCGGCCGGCGGGAAAACTGTTTTTT. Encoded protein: CASSRPAGKLFF.

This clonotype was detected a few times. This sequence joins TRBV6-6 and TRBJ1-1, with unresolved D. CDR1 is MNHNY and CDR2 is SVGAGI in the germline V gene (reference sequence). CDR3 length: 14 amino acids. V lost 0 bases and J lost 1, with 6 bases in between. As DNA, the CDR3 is TGTGCCAGCAGTTACTCGGCGGCGAACACTGAAGCTTTCTTT. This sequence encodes CASSYSAANTEAFF.

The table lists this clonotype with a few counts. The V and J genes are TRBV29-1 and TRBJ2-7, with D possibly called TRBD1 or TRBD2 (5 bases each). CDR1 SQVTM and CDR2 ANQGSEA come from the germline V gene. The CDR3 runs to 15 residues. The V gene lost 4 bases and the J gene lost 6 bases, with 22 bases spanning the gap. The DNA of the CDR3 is TGCAGCGTTGGGCAGGAGGTATTCTCACAGGTCGAGCAGTACTTC. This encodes CSVGQEVFSQVEQYF.

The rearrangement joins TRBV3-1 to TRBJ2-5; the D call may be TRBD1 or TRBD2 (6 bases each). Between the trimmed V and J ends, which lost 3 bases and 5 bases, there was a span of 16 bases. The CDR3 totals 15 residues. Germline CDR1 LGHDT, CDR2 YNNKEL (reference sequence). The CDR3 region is CASSQGSGAWETQYF. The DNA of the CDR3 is TGTGCCAGCAGCCAGGGATCGGGGGCTTGGGAGACCCAGTACTTC.

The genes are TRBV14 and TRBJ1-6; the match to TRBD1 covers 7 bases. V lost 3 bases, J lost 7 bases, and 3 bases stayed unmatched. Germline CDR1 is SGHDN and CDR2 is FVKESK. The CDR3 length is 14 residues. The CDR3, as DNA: TGTGCCAGCAGCCAGGGACAGCTAAATTCACCCCTCCACTTT. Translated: CASSQGQLNSPLHF.